The rows below give T cell receptor beta chains drawn from one sample of a study of radiation and T cells in renal cell carcinoma. Data came from immunoSEQ multiplex PCR; TCRdb stores just in-frame clones and leaves some out. The data hold 120,000 to 150,000 clones, with 88% observed a single time. Sequences were derived from blood, sampled from a patient whose treatment included radiotherapy and nephrectomy. These TCRs come from a woman in her seventies with renal cell carcinoma. Both conserved end residues are part of each CDR3. A D gene is named only where the DNA matches it firmly. Size is omitted from some rows. Given values are once, few, many or a class for expanded clones.

>TRBJ2-2|.|TRBV19|TRBD2
CASSLKAGGVNPGELFF
TGTGCCAGTAGCCTGAAGGCGGGGGGCGTTAATCCCGGGGAGCTGTTTTTT
>TRBJ1-2|.|TRBV2|.
CASSEGQGNYGYTF
TGTGCCAGCAGTGAAGGGCAGGGGAACTATGGCTACACCTTC
>TRBJ2-2|.|TRBV11-2|.
CASSPRGAPNTGELFF
TGTGCCAGCAGCCCGCGGGGAGCTCCGAACACCGGGGAGCTGTTTTTT
>TRBJ2-3|many|TRBV11-2|.
CASSPSKGASTDTQYF
TGTGCCAGCAGCCCCTCGAAAGGGGCCAGCACAGATACGCAGTATTTT
>TRBJ2-3|.|TRBV19|.
CASSISRGFGTDTQYF
TGTGCCAGTAGTATATCACGGGGTTTCGGCACAGATACGCAGTATTTT
>TRBJ2-4|.|TRBV5-5|.
CASSLEGRDGTKNIQYF
TGTGCCAGCAGCTTGGAGGGGCGTGACGGTACCAAAAACATTCAGTACTTC
>TRBJ2-7|few|TRBV4-2|TRBD2
CASSQNTGTSGLEQYF
TGTGCCAGCAGCCAGAATACCGGGACTAGCGGACTCGAGCAGTACTTC
>TRBJ1-6|.|TRBV5-1|.
CASSLATANSPLHF
TGCGCCAGCAGCTTGGCCACGGCGAATTCACCCCTCCACTTT
>TRBJ2-5|.|TRBV9|TRBD2
CASSPRRGAQYF
TGTGCCAGCAGCCCCCGCCGGGGGGCCCAGTACTTC
>TRBJ1-1|.|TRBV5-4|.
CASSLRQNTEAFF
TGTGCCAGCAGCTTGAGACAGAACACTGAAGCTTTCTTT
>TRBJ1-1|.|TRBV19|TRBD1
CASSRGRGGTEAFF
TGTGCCAGTAGTAGGGGCAGGGGGGGCACTGAAGCTTTCTTT
>TRBJ1-3|.|TRBV5-1|TRBD1
CASSLAAGGTGNTIYF
TGCGCCAGCAGCTTGGCGGCAGGGGGTACTGGAAACACCATATATTTT
>TRBJ2-1|.|TRBV5-1|TRBD2
CASSSAGGSYNEQFF
TGCGCCAGCAGCTCAGCGGGGGGATCGTACAATGAGCAGTTCTTC
>TRBJ2-5|.|TRBV7-9|.
CASSFLETQYF
TGTGCCAGCAGCTTTCTCGAGACCCAGTACTTC
>TRBJ2-1|.|TRBV4-1|.
CASSQEELAPYNEQFF
TGCGCCAGCAGCCAAGAAGAACTAGCCCCGTACAATGAGCAGTTCTTC
>TRBJ1-2|.|TRBV11-2|.
CASSLVLQGTGYTF
TGTGCCAGCAGCTTAGTGCTGCAGGGGACGGGCTACACCTTC
>TRBJ1-4|.|TRBV15|TRBD1
CATSTGTDTNEKLFF
TGTGCCACCAGCACGGGGACAGACACTAATGAAAAACTGTTTTTT
>TRBJ2-7|.|TRBV6-6|TRBD2
CASSYGGGAVNF
TGTGCCAGCAGTTACGGCGGGGGGGCCGTCAACTTC
>TRBJ1-3|.|TRBV19|.
CASSLWGTGNTIYF
TGTGCCAGTAGCCTATGGGGAACTGGAAACACCATATATTTT
>TRBJ2-1|.|TRBV5-1|TRBD2
CASSSGLAAPSYNEQFF
TGCGCCAGCAGCTCCGGACTAGCCGCCCCTTCCTACAATGAGCAGTTCTTC
>TRBJ1-3|.|TRBV7-2|.
CASSIGSSGNTIYF
TGTGCCAGCAGTATCGGGTCCTCTGGAAACACCATATATTTT
>TRBJ1-1|.|TRBV28|.
CASSLFRLNTEAFF
TGTGCCAGCAGTTTATTCCGGTTGAACACTGAAGCTTTCTTT
>TRBJ2-1|.|TRBV5-8|.
CASSHDLNNEQFF
TGTGCCAGCAGCCACGACTTAAACAATGAGCAGTTCTTC
>TRBJ1-6|.|TRBV14|.
CASSQRTSSYNSPLHF
TGTGCCAGCAGCCAAAGGACGAGCTCCTATAATTCACCCCTCCACTTT
>TRBJ2-7|.|TRBV7-6|TRBD2
CASSLADAGPGSGGGSYEQYF
TGTGCCAGCAGCTTAGCTGATGCGGGGCCAGGTTCGGGCGGGGGCTCCTACGAGCAGTACTTC
>TRBJ1-1|once|TRBV7-8|.
CASSLKMGARDTEAFF
TGTGCCAGCAGCTTGAAGATGGGGGCGAGGGACACTGAAGCTTTCTTT
>TRBJ2-2|.|TRBV27|TRBD1
CASSLRQGWFHANTGELFF
TGTGCCAGCAGTTTAAGACAGGGCTGGTTCCACGCGAACACCGGGGAGCTGTTTTTT
>TRBJ2-3|.|TRBV9|.
CASSPRHPSSTDTQYF
TGTGCCAGCAGCCCTCGACATCCTTCTAGCACAGATACGCAGTATTTT
>TRBJ2-5|.|TRBV27|.
CASSPISSQETQYF
TGTGCCAGCAGTCCGATCTCGAGCCAAGAGACCCAGTACTTC
>TRBJ1-5|.|TRBV10-3|TRBD1
CAISGDRVQPQHF
TGTGCCATCAGTGGGGACAGGGTTCAGCCCCAGCATTTT
>TRBJ1-1|.|TRBV27|.
CASSPGTLLGWIF
TGTGCCAGCAGTCCCGGGACACTTTTGGGGTGGATCTTT
>TRBJ1-1|few|TRBV29-1|.
CSVSGRLGTEAFF
TGCAGCGTCTCCGGACGCCTGGGTACTGAAGCTTTCTTT
>TRBJ1-5|.|TRBV19|.
CASTREEGSSNQPQHF
TGTGCCAGTACCAGGGAAGAGGGGTCGAGCAATCAGCCCCAGCATTTT
>TRBJ1-2|.|TRBV25-1|.
CASSEYGGAEGYTF
TGTGCCAGCAGTGAATATGGTGGGGCGGAGGGCTACACCTTC
>TRBJ1-1|.|TRBV19|.
CASSIPSRLNTEAFF
TGTGCCAGTAGTATCCCCTCCAGGTTGAACACTGAAGCTTTCTTT
>TRBJ1-5|.|TRBV7-2|.
CASSLSGSGQPQHF
TGTGCCAGCAGCTTATCTGGGAGTGGACAGCCCCAGCATTTT
>TRBJ2-7|.|TRBV7-9|.
CASSPPPGYEQYF
TGTGCCAGCAGCCCACCCCCCGGCTACGAGCAGTACTTC
>TRBJ2-1|.|TRBV5-1|.
CASSLAEGNEQFF
TGCGCCAGCAGCTTGGCCGAGGGAAATGAGCAGTTCTTC
>TRBJ1-2|.|TRBV9|TRBD1
CASSSRTGLSYGYTF
TGTGCCAGCAGCTCTCGGACAGGACTATCCTATGGCTACACCTTC
>TRBJ1-3|.|TRBV19|TRBD1
CASSRGQVSGNTIYF
TGTGCCAGTAGTAGGGGACAGGTGTCTGGAAACACCATATATTTT
>TRBJ2-2|.|TRBV7-2|.
CASSLGGRELFF
TGTGCCAGCAGCTTAGGGGGGCGGGAGCTGTTTTTT
>TRBJ1-4|.|TRBV29-1|.
CSVEGGPEKLFF
TGCAGCGTTGAGGGGGGCCCAGAAAAACTGTTTTTT
>TRBJ1-2|.|TRBV5-1|.
CASSRGAGANYGYTF
TGCGCCAGCAGTAGGGGGGCTGGAGCTAACTATGGCTACACCTTC
>TRBJ2-1|.|TRBV4-3|.
CASSHTASSYNEQFF
TGCGCCAGCAGCCATACAGCGAGCTCCTACAATGAGCAGTTCTTC